These 6 T cell receptor beta chains were all obtained from the same sample, sequenced in a study of blood T cell repertoires in COVID-19. Sequencing was performed with immunoSEQ multiplex PCR; in TCRdb, only in-frame clones are kept and a portion is missing. The table records some 400,000 clones, about 87% of them present only once. Sequenced sample: peripheral blood. The origin of the receptors is a woman in her twenties or thirties with COVID-19, enrolled during active disease.

This chain links TRBV5-1 with TRBJ1-2; 7 bases fit TRBD1. Trimming took 0 bases from V and 5 from J; bases not matched to a gene: 10. Germline CDR1 and CDR2: SGHRS and YFSETQ. The CDR3 covers 16 residues. The CDR3 loop reads CASSLDLGQNSYGYTF. CDR3 sequence (DNA): TGCGCCAGCAGCTTGGACCTGGGACAGAACAGTTATGGCTACACCTTC. The full variable domain, rest sourced from reference TRBV5-1 and TRBJ1-2, is KAGVTQTPRYLIKTRGQQVTLSCSPISGHRSVSWYQQTPGQGLQFLFEYFSETQRNKGNFPGRFSGRQFSNSRSEMNVSTLELGDSALYLCASSLDLGQNSYGYTFGSGTRLTVV.

This clone occurred a few times. The V gene is TRBV11-2, the J gene TRBJ2-2; D unclear. Between the trimmed V and J ends, which lost 3 bases and 0 bases, there was a span of 14 bases. Germline lookup yields CDR1 SGHAT and CDR2 FQNNGV. CDR3 length: 17 residues. The CDR3 spells CASSFGYRVANTGELFF. The CDR3 DNA follows: TGTGCCAGCAGCTTTGGGTACCGGGTCGCGAACACCGGGGAGCTGTTTTTT. Complete variable domain (other parts from reference TRBV11-2 and TRBJ2-2): EAGVAQSPRYKIIEKRQSVAFWCNPISGHATLYWYQQILGQGPKLLIQFQNNGVVDDSQLPKDRFSAERLKGVDSTLKIQPAKLEDSAVYLCASSFGYRVANTGELFFGEGSRLTVL.

The rearrangement links TRBV7-8 to TRBJ1-1, with D possibly matching TRBD1 (6 bases). The CDR3 sequence is 14 residues long. CDR1 and CDR2 from the germline V gene are SGHVS and FQNEAQ. V lost 3 bases to trimming and J lost 4 bases, with 12 bases between them. The CDR3 DNA sequence: TGTGCCAGCAGCTTGATCCAGGGGAGCACTGAAGCTTTCTTT. Translated, it gives CASSLIQGSTEAFF.

V and J are TRBV20-1 and TRBJ2-2; no clear D gene. V shed 3 bases and J shed 7 bases, with 12 bases lying between them. The CDR3 extends over 13 amino acids. The germline CDR1 and CDR2 sequences are DFQATT and SNEGSKA (reference sequence). The CDR3 DNA reads TGCAGTGCTAGTGAGAGACGGAGCGGGGAGCTGTTTTTT. The encoded protein is CSASERRSGELFF.

The chain carries TRBV20-1 and TRBJ2-3; 8 nucleotides line up with TRBD2. The CDR3 loop spans 15 amino acids. J gave up 2 bases and V 3 bases, and 7 bases lay outside the gene matches. Germline CDR1 and CDR2: DFQATT and SNEGSKA (reference sequence). The CDR3 DNA is TGCAGTGCTAGTCCCTTAGCGGGGCTCACAGATACGCAGTATTTT. Its translation: CSASPLAGLTDTQYF.

The chain uses TRBV4-1 and TRBJ2-2, with 8 bases that match TRBD2. The CDR3 has 16 residues. Germline V lookup: CDR1 MGHRA, CDR2 YSYEKL. The V gene end was trimmed by 7 bases and the J gene end by 4 bases; junction bases not matched to a gene: 11. CDR3 in amino acids: CASTARAGGPTGELFF. In nucleotides, the CDR3 is TGCGCCAGCACCGCGAGGGCGGGAGGTCCCACCGGGGAGCTGTTTTTT.